The rows below give T cell receptor beta chains drawn from one sample of a study of blood T cell repertoires in COVID-19. The table came from immunoSEQ multiplex PCR; TCRdb's copy has only in-frame clones and leaves some out. The repertoire consists of 100,000 to 150,000 clones, with 79% occurring once and the leading ten covering 30% to 45%. Specimen: peripheral blood. These TCRs come from a man aged 35 to 55 with active or convalescent COVID-19. Each CDR3 is given without its conserved first and last residue. A D gene is named only where the DNA matches it firmly.

J gene: TRBJ2-7; V gene: TRBV6-5; D gene: -; CDR3 protein: ASRDDRSYEQY
J gene: TRBJ1-1; V gene: TRBV5-4; D gene: -; CDR3 protein: ASSRAGGTEAF
J gene: TRBJ1-6; V gene: TRBV30; D gene: -; CDR3 protein: ALLKGTKGFTSSYNSPLH
J gene: TRBJ1-5; V gene: TRBV3-1/TRBV3-2; D gene: TRBD1; CDR3 protein: ASSQRQGIGQPQH
J gene: TRBJ1-2; V gene: TRBV30; D gene: -; CDR3 protein: AWKAGIPSGGYT
J gene: TRBJ1-1; V gene: TRBV6-5; D gene: -; CDR3 protein: ASSRGGVEAF
J gene: TRBJ2-2; V gene: TRBV5-1; D gene: TRBD1; CDR3 protein: ASSLGQGDTGELF
J gene: TRBJ2-1; V gene: TRBV7-8; D gene: TRBD1; CDR3 protein: ASSFLDRGGDEQF
J gene: TRBJ2-1; V gene: TRBV5-1; D gene: -; CDR3 protein: ASSLVGATYDNEQF
J gene: TRBJ2-3; V gene: TRBV5-1; D gene: TRBD2; CDR3 protein: ASSWKGSGTTDTQY
J gene: TRBJ1-6; V gene: TRBV18; D gene: TRBD1; CDR3 protein: ASSPGTGNSPLH
J gene: TRBJ1-4; V gene: TRBV7-6; D gene: -; CDR3 protein: ASSLARAREKLF
J gene: TRBJ2-3; V gene: TRBV30; D gene: TRBD2; CDR3 protein: AWSPLGGGNTDTQY
J gene: TRBJ2-1; V gene: TRBV7-3; D gene: TRBD1; CDR3 protein: ASVPGQGYNEQF
J gene: TRBJ2-1; V gene: TRBV5-1; D gene: -; CDR3 protein: ASSFGGLYNEQF
J gene: TRBJ1-1; V gene: TRBV29-1; D gene: TRBD1; CDR3 protein: SVQGDQNTEAF
J gene: TRBJ1-4; V gene: TRBV6-5; D gene: -; CDR3 protein: ASNPTAVVDEKLF
J gene: TRBJ1-1; V gene: TRBV18; D gene: -; CDR3 protein: ASSFDRQPVNTEAF
J gene: TRBJ2-7; V gene: TRBV30; D gene: TRBD1; CDR3 protein: AWGQATYEQY
J gene: TRBJ2-7; V gene: TRBV19; D gene: TRBD2; CDR3 protein: ASSPRLAGASYEQY
J gene: TRBJ2-3; V gene: TRBV5-1; D gene: -; CDR3 protein: ASSAPNTDTQY
J gene: TRBJ1-1; V gene: TRBV27; D gene: -; CDR3 protein: ASSLTGIGTEAF
J gene: TRBJ2-1; V gene: TRBV19; D gene: TRBD2; CDR3 protein: ASSPTSGYYNEQF
J gene: TRBJ1-1; V gene: TRBV7-9; D gene: -; CDR3 protein: ASSWRQSGRDPMNTEAF
J gene: TRBJ2-7; V gene: TRBV21-1; D gene: -; CDR3 protein: ASSWRTGDREQY
J gene: TRBJ2-1; V gene: TRBV3-1/TRBV3-2; D gene: -; CDR3 protein: ASSATDGSSYNEQF
J gene: TRBJ1-1; V gene: TRBV19; D gene: TRBD1; CDR3 protein: AILDRERTEAF
J gene: TRBJ2-2; V gene: TRBV7-2; D gene: -; CDR3 protein: ASFRDTSNTGELF
J gene: TRBJ2-7; V gene: TRBV28; D gene: TRBD2; CDR3 protein: ASSLPTSVSSYEQY
J gene: TRBJ2-7; V gene: TRBV19; D gene: -; CDR3 protein: ASGQYEQY
J gene: TRBJ1-1; V gene: TRBV12-3/TRBV12-4; D gene: -; CDR3 protein: ASSPAGNTEAF
J gene: TRBJ2-7; V gene: TRBV23-1; D gene: TRBD1; CDR3 protein: ASSQDRGSYEQY
J gene: TRBJ2-3; V gene: TRBV7-2; D gene: -; CDR3 protein: ASSLAGGPADTQY
J gene: TRBJ2-2; V gene: TRBV24-1; D gene: -; CDR3 protein: ATSDLLGRDTGELF
J gene: TRBJ1-3; V gene: TRBV5-1; D gene: -; CDR3 protein: ASSPSGGRNTIY
J gene: TRBJ1-1; V gene: TRBV30; D gene: -; CDR3 protein: AWSAGDHTEAF
J gene: TRBJ2-7; V gene: TRBV6-5; D gene: TRBD1; CDR3 protein: ASSRDRGSYEQY
J gene: TRBJ2-2; V gene: TRBV6-5; D gene: -; CDR3 protein: ASRGGTNTGELF
J gene: TRBJ2-3; V gene: TRBV3-1/TRBV3-2; D gene: TRBD2; CDR3 protein: ASSPSSGGGSTDTQY
J gene: TRBJ2-1; V gene: TRBV4-1; D gene: -; CDR3 protein: ASSHGRRVGNEQF
J gene: TRBJ2-1; V gene: TRBV25-1; D gene: TRBD2; CDR3 protein: ASSSSGRSANEQF
J gene: TRBJ2-5; V gene: TRBV11-2; D gene: TRBD1; CDR3 protein: ASSLDLLGTGAKETQY
J gene: TRBJ2-1; V gene: TRBV12-3/TRBV12-4; D gene: -; CDR3 protein: ASSLSSEEQF
J gene: TRBJ2-3; V gene: TRBV5-1; D gene: TRBD2; CDR3 protein: ASSLGLAGHTDTQY
J gene: TRBJ2-1; V gene: TRBV7-3; D gene: TRBD2; CDR3 protein: ASSLFGQTSGVYNEQF
J gene: TRBJ2-7; V gene: TRBV6-6; D gene: TRBD2; CDR3 protein: ASSASRGGAYEQY
J gene: TRBJ1-1; V gene: TRBV28; D gene: TRBD1; CDR3 protein: ASSSGTGRQAF
J gene: TRBJ1-2; V gene: TRBV6-4; D gene: TRBD1; CDR3 protein: AGLAITGGYGYT
J gene: TRBJ2-1; V gene: TRBV2; D gene: -; CDR3 protein: ASLSRGLYNEQF